The rows below give T cell receptor beta chains drawn from one sample of a study of cytomegalovirus exposure and HLA in healthy donors. Produced via immunoSEQ multiplex PCR; TCRdb's table is partial and in-frame only. Of some 120,000 clones in the sample, approximately 15% were seen once. Sequencing was done on a sample of PBMCs. These receptors all stem from a woman aged 18-29 years in good health and CMV-seronegative. The CDR3 runs from the conserved cysteine through the conserved F or W. Each record gives: clone size, V gene, CDR3 protein. Clone size, where shown, is once, few, many, or a class for clones that have expanded.

abundance: .; v_gene: TRBV6-7; CDR3aa: CASSYSSPILWAKNIQYF
abundance: .; v_gene: TRBV25-1; CDR3aa: CASSELIGTGGETQYF
abundance: few; v_gene: TRBV4-1; CDR3aa: CASSRDEKLFF
abundance: few; v_gene: TRBV6-1; CDR3aa: CASSQNYAGLLNF
abundance: few; v_gene: TRBV27; CDR3aa: CASSQKRTGSLTGELFF
abundance: .; v_gene: TRBV15; CDR3aa: CATSRTREREQYF
abundance: .; v_gene: TRBV2; CDR3aa: CASRQGAEAFF
abundance: .; v_gene: TRBV11-2; CDR3aa: CASSLLTGGQNQPQHF
abundance: .; v_gene: TRBV7-2; CDR3aa: CASSLRGQGYEQYF
abundance: .; v_gene: TRBV7-2; CDR3aa: CASSFTGLTYEQYF
abundance: .; v_gene: TRBV7-2; CDR3aa: CASSLVGGGAYGYTF
abundance: .; v_gene: TRBV9; CDR3aa: CASSVATGEVGYTF
abundance: few; v_gene: TRBV14; CDR3aa: CASSQAWGGSTEAFF
abundance: .; v_gene: TRBV5-4; CDR3aa: CASSFSGSYNEQFF
abundance: .; v_gene: TRBV4-2; CDR3aa: CASSQETESTEAFF
abundance: .; v_gene: TRBV6-1; CDR3aa: CATQGWTYEQYF
abundance: .; v_gene: TRBV6-5; CDR3aa: CASNGGTYEQYF
abundance: .; v_gene: TRBV10-1; CDR3aa: CASSESTEGQYF
abundance: .; v_gene: TRBV10-3; CDR3aa: CAISESFQGAGQPQHF
abundance: .; v_gene: TRBV5-1; CDR3aa: CASSLGHPGTDTQYF
abundance: .; v_gene: TRBV4-2; CDR3aa: CASSQDQGTGPRAIF
abundance: .; v_gene: TRBV29-1; CDR3aa: CSVGTGFEQYF
abundance: few; v_gene: TRBV28; CDR3aa: CASSGSASNYGYTF
abundance: .; v_gene: TRBV2; CDR3aa: CASVSSGNTIYF
abundance: .; v_gene: TRBV7-2; CDR3aa: CASSLGAAGRNQPQHF
abundance: few; v_gene: TRBV5-6; CDR3aa: CATGTGNSGNTIYF
abundance: .; v_gene: TRBV28; CDR3aa: CASIHQGGTEAFF
abundance: few; v_gene: TRBV27; CDR3aa: CASSFRGYGYTF
abundance: .; v_gene: TRBV7-9; CDR3aa: CASSSLSTSYEQYF
abundance: few; v_gene: TRBV2; CDR3aa: CASSERYNEQFF
abundance: .; v_gene: TRBV10-1; CDR3aa: CASSEGQGVHGELFF
abundance: few; v_gene: TRBV2; CDR3aa: CASIADYNTGELFF
abundance: few; v_gene: TRBV9; CDR3aa: CASSAGTPPYNEQFF
abundance: few; v_gene: TRBV7-8; CDR3aa: CASSAEGIMNTEAFF
abundance: .; v_gene: TRBV5-1; CDR3aa: CASWGEGLSGEQFF
abundance: few; v_gene: TRBV28; CDR3aa: CASTLAGGDNEQFF
abundance: .; v_gene: TRBV9; CDR3aa: CASSAQDDYGYTF
abundance: .; v_gene: TRBV28; CDR3aa: CASSSTQGYQPQHF
abundance: .; v_gene: TRBV19; CDR3aa: CASSITGVITNTQYF
abundance: few; v_gene: TRBV7-2; CDR3aa: CASSLARFSGNTIYF
abundance: .; v_gene: TRBV9; CDR3aa: CASSAGQGVDTGELFF
abundance: few; v_gene: TRBV5-1; CDR3aa: CASSFGQSGYGYTF
abundance: .; v_gene: TRBV10-1; CDR3aa: CASSQTADTEAFF
abundance: few; v_gene: TRBV10-3; CDR3aa: CAISVNPGPDTQYF
abundance: .; v_gene: TRBV20-1; CDR3aa: CSRASSGTQYF
abundance: .; v_gene: TRBV4-1; CDR3aa: CASSQDKRGRGVGNTEAFF
abundance: few; v_gene: TRBV7-3; CDR3aa: CASSLQETQYF
abundance: .; v_gene: TRBV27; CDR3aa: CASSLYRGQPQHF
abundance: few; v_gene: TRBV2; CDR3aa: CASSEQDRAYTF